This paragraph covers one T cell receptor (beta chain) sequence. This sample was taken from a study of blood T cell repertoires in COVID-19. On the study more broadly: COVID-19 samples, acute and convalescent, were from the United States, Italy and Spain.

Trimming cost V 4 bases and J 1 base, with 4 bases left between them. Germline V gene sequence: CDR1 LGHDT, CDR2 YNNKEL (reference sequence). This CDR3 is built from 13 residues. Authors' methods: Reference gene primers were amplified, and this amplification served to estimate nucleated cell counts. Assay: immunoSEQ multiplex PCR; the TCRdb copy retains only in-frame clones and omits some. V, J and clone size derive from that table, while D and trimming were established from the DNA sequence. The repertoire holds around 300,000 clones, with 80% to 90% as singletons. This TCR derives from a woman younger than 30 who had recovered from COVID-19. This sequence joins TRBV3-1 (or the pseudogene TRBV3-2) and TRBJ2-2; D is uncertain. Sequenced: PBMCs or T cells enriched from blood (not recorded which). Here the CDR3 DNA reads TGTGCCAGCAGCCCTATGAACACCGGGGAGCTGTTTTTT. Protein product: CASSPMNTGELFF.